This TCR beta chain came from a study of shared clonotypes between healthy human individuals. Adults of Caucasian background living in Nashville, Tennessee made up all donors. Clones were read by immunoSEQ multiplex PCR, and TCRdb kept only the in-frame ones, dropping some. Found here are a few million clones, approximately 92% of them singletons; the top ten hold roughly 0.14%. Germline CDR1 reads KGHSH; CDR2 reads LQKENI. Trimming took 2 bases from V and 1 from J, leaving 11 bases between them. The CDR3 is 15 residues long. The origin of this receptor is a man aged 18-30 years in good health. V usage is TRBV18 and J usage is TRBJ1-1; no clear D gene. The material sequenced was naive CD4+ T cells sorted from blood. As to subset: CD45RA+ positively selected. Here the CDR3 reads CASSPSSLGNTEAFF. Here the CDR3 DNA reads TGTGCCAGCTCACCATCGTCCTTGGGGAACACTGAAGCTTTCTTT.